Listed below are T cell receptor beta chains from one sample, sequenced in a study of T cell repertoires and HLA-DP antigens. The repertoire was sequenced with immunoSEQ multiplex PCR; TCRdb's copy has only in-frame clones and lacks some. The sample contains about 120,000 clones, 80% to 95% of which appear only once. These receptors are not linked to any known antigen. Material for sequencing was CD4+ T cells from PBMCs. These receptor sequences come from a woman between 18 and 30 years old in good health and CMV-seronegative. The CDR3 runs from the conserved cysteine through the conserved F or W. D genes are given only for firm matches. Clone sizes are given selectively: once, few, many, or a class where the clone is expanded.

V	size	D	J	CDR3	DNA
TRBV19	NA	TRBD1	TRBJ1-1	CASSITGTGTNTEAFF	TGTGCCAGTAGTATCACCGGGACAGGGACGAACACTGAAGCTTTCTTT
TRBV5-6	NA	TRBD1	TRBJ1-3	CASSSGRGHGNTIYF	TGTGCCAGCAGCTCGGGCAGGGGGCATGGAAACACCATATATTTT
TRBV18	NA	NA	TRBJ1-1	CASSLGVRGNTEAFF	TGTGCCAGCTCCTTGGGGGTGCGGGGGAACACTGAAGCTTTCTTT
TRBV27	NA	TRBD1	TRBJ2-7	CASSPRTGEAYEQYF	TGTGCCAGCAGTCCCCGTACAGGGGAAGCCTACGAGCAGTACTTC
TRBV10-3	NA	NA	TRBJ1-5	CAISGGHSNQPQHF	TGTGCCATCAGTGGAGGGCATAGCAATCAGCCCCAGCATTTT
TRBV5-5	NA	NA	TRBJ2-5	CASRPGDARETQYF	TGTGCCAGCAGACCGGGGGACGCGCGGGAGACCCAGTACTTC
TRBV4-1	NA	NA	TRBJ1-6	CASSSLQGRLGSPLHF	TGCGCCAGCAGCTCCCTACAAGGCAGGCTGGGATCACCCCTCCACTTT
TRBV29-1	NA	NA	TRBJ2-1	CSVEADLYNEQFF	TGCAGCGTTGAAGCCGATCTTTACAATGAGCAGTTCTTC
TRBV7-2	NA	NA	TRBJ2-3	CASSFLSWRGIQDTQYF	TGTGCCAGCAGCTTTCTAAGTTGGCGGGGAATTCAAGATACGCAGTATTTT
TRBV15	once	TRBD1	TRBJ2-7	CATSTDRDRGSYEQYF	TGTGCCACCAGCACCGACCGGGACAGGGGATCCTACGAGCAGTACTTC
TRBV6-6	NA	NA	TRBJ2-2	CASSSSDYFLTGELFF	TGTGCCAGCAGTTCCTCTGACTATTTTCTTACCGGGGAGCTGTTTTTT
TRBV27	NA	TRBD1	TRBJ1-6	CASSLKVGGGSRSPLHF	TGTGCCAGCAGTTTAAAGGTCGGAGGGGGCTCTCGTTCACCCCTCCACTTT
TRBV11-3	once	NA	TRBJ2-5	CASSLGPGAQYF	TGTGCCAGCAGCTTAGGACCGGGAGCCCAGTACTTC
TRBV6-4	NA	NA	TRBJ2-3	CASSPDKSTDTQYF	TGTGCCAGCAGTCCCGACAAATCCACAGATACGCAGTATTTT
TRBV9	NA	NA	TRBJ1-4	CASSVAKEEKLFF	TGTGCCAGCAGCGTAGCAAAGGAGGAAAAACTGTTTTTT
TRBV19	NA	TRBD1	TRBJ1-2	CASNIRDRVHGYTF	TGTGCCAGTAATATCCGGGACAGGGTACATGGCTACACCTTC
TRBV6-1	once	NA	TRBJ1-1	CASTGVATEAFF	TGTGCCAGCACCGGGGTTGCCACTGAAGCTTTCTTT
TRBV7-3	NA	NA	TRBJ1-1	CASSPDGMNTEAFF	TGTGCCAGCAGCCCAGATGGAATGAACACTGAAGCTTTCTTT
TRBV9	NA	NA	TRBJ1-3	CASSGKTTGNTIYF	TGTGCCAGCAGCGGGAAGACAACGGGAAACACCATATATTTT
TRBV23-1	NA	NA	TRBJ2-5	CASNQVPQETQYF	TGCGCCAGCAACCAAGTACCGCAAGAGACCCAGTACTTC
TRBV19	NA	NA	TRBJ2-7	CASTPHRGSFYEQYF	TGTGCCAGTACCCCCCATCGGGGCAGCTTCTACGAGCAGTACTTC
TRBV4-1	once	NA	TRBJ2-5	CASSQSGTQETQYF	TGCGCCAGCAGCCAGAGCGGGACACAAGAGACCCAGTACTTC
TRBV6-6	NA	NA	TRBJ2-1	CASSYQLNEQFF	TGTGCCAGCAGTTACCAGCTCAATGAGCAGTTCTTC
TRBV19	NA	NA	TRBJ1-6	CASSISTVRGNSPLHF	TGTGCCAGTAGTATTTCGACAGTCCGTGGTAATTCACCCCTCCACTTT
TRBV2	once	NA	TRBJ2-2	CASSVAGPTGELFF	TGTGCCAGCAGTGTAGCAGGGCCCACCGGGGAGCTGTTTTTT
TRBV7-9	NA	TRBD2	TRBJ2-1	CASSPGLAGFNEQFF	TGTGCCAGCAGCCCCGGACTAGCGGGATTCAATGAGCAGTTCTTC
TRBV19	NA	NA	TRBJ1-5	CASSMGRGGYQPQHF	TGTGCCAGTAGTATGGGCAGGGGAGGGTATCAGCCCCAGCATTTT
TRBV27	NA	NA	TRBJ2-5	CASGHYQETQYF	TGTGCCAGCGGACATTATCAAGAGACCCAGTACTTC
TRBV4-2	once	NA	TRBJ2-3	CASSLTFSGGPGDTQYF	TGTGCCAGCAGCCTGACCTTTTCCGGGGGGCCAGGGGATACGCAGTATTTT
TRBV13	NA	NA	TRBJ2-2	CASSLVRGLGTGELFF	TGTGCCAGCAGCTTAGTAAGGGGCCTGGGCACCGGGGAGCTGTTTTTT
TRBV7-9	NA	TRBD1	TRBJ2-2	CASSNHPPGQGITGELFF	TGTGCCAGCAGCAATCATCCCCCGGGACAGGGGATCACCGGGGAGCTGTTTTTT
TRBV9	NA	TRBD1	TRBJ2-2	CASSVTTGTGNTGELFF	TGTGCCAGCAGCGTGACCACCGGGACAGGTAACACCGGGGAGCTGTTTTTT
TRBV4-1	NA	TRBD2	TRBJ2-1	CASSQELAGWDEQFF	TGCGCCAGCAGCCAAGAACTAGCGGGATGGGATGAGCAGTTCTTC
TRBV16	few	TRBD1	TRBJ1-4	CASRSGQTNEKLFF	TGTGCCAGCAGGTCGGGACAGACTAATGAAAAACTGTTTTTT
TRBV4-2	NA	NA	TRBJ2-3	CASSPLGDKVGGTDTQYF	TGTGCCAGCAGCCCCTTGGGGGACAAGGTTGGAGGCACAGATACGCAGTATTTT
TRBV5-1	NA	TRBD2	TRBJ2-1	CASSLVVAGGGNEQFF	TGCGCCAGCAGCTTGGTCGTAGCGGGAGGGGGCAATGAGCAGTTCTTC
TRBV5-1	NA	NA	TRBJ2-5	CASSLTVGETQYF	TGCGCCAGCAGCTTGACAGTGGGGGAGACCCAGTACTTC
TRBV19	NA	NA	TRBJ1-5	CASSIGSGRTFSNQPQHF	TGTGCCAGTAGTATTGGGTCGGGACGGACTTTTAGCAATCAGCCCCAGCATTTT
TRBV28	once	NA	TRBJ2-5	CASSPPGRRRETQYF	TGTGCCAGCAGTCCTCCAGGGAGAAGGAGGGAGACCCAGTACTTC
TRBV4-1	NA	NA	TRBJ2-2	CASSQPPPALYTGELFF	TGCGCCAGCAGCCAACCTCCACCGGCCCTATACACCGGGGAGCTGTTTTTT
TRBV28	NA	NA	TRBJ1-5	CASSLGGTNQPQHF	TGTGCCAGCAGTTTAGGAGGGACCAATCAGCCCCAGCATTTT
TRBV6-1	NA	NA	TRBJ1-1	CASSETGSRTEAFF	TGTGCCAGCAGTGAAACAGGGAGTCGGACTGAAGCTTTCTTT
TRBV10-3	NA	NA	TRBJ1-1	CAISPTENTEAFF	TGTGCCATCAGCCCAACAGAGAACACTGAAGCTTTCTTT
TRBV18	NA	NA	TRBJ1-5	CASSPSIDEPQHF	TGTGCCAGCTCACCCTCGATCGATGAGCCCCAGCATTTT
TRBV2	few	NA	TRBJ2-4	CAGHPLAKNIQYF	TGTGCCGGACACCCCCTAGCCAAAAACATTCAGTACTTC
TRBV7-2	NA	NA	TRBJ1-4	CASSFGAPNEKLFF	TGTGCCAGCAGCTTTGGGGCACCCAATGAAAAACTGTTTTTT
TRBV2	once	TRBD1	TRBJ1-1	CASVGTGFQAFF	TGTGCCAGCGTAGGGACAGGTTTTCAGGCTTTCTTT